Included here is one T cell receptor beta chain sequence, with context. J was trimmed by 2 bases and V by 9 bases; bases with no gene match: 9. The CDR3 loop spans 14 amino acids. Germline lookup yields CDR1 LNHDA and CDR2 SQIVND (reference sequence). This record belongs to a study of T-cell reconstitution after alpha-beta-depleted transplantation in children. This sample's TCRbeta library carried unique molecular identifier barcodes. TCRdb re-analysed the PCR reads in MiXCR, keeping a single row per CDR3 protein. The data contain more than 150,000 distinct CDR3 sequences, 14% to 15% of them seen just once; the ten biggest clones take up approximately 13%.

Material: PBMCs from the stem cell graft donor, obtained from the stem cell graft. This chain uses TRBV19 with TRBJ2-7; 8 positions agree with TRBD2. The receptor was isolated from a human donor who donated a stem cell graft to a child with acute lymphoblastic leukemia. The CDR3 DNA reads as TGTGCCAGCCGAGACCCGGGAGGGACCTACGAGCAGTACTTC. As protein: CASRDPGGTYEQYF.